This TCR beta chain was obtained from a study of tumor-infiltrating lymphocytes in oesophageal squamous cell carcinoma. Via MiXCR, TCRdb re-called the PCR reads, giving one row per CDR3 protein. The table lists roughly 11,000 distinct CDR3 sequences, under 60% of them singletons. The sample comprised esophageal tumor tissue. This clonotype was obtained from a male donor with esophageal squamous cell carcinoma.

The CDR3 coding sequence is TGTGCCAGCAGCTTAGTGAGGTTCACTAGCACAGATACGCAGTATTTT. Its protein product is CASSLVRFTSTDTQYF. This chain uses TRBV7-8 with TRBJ2-3; D is uncertain. Trimming took 1 base from V and 0 from J, leaving 11 bases between them. Germline assignment: CDR1 SGHVS and CDR2 FQNEAQ. The CDR3 has 16 amino acids.